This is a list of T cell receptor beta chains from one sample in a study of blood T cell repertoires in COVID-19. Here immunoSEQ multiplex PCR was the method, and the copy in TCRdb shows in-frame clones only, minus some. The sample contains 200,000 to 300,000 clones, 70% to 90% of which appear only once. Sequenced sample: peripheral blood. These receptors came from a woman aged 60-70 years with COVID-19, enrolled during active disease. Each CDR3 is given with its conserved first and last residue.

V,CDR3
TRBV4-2,CASSLPGQGASGELFF
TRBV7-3,CASSPRRGFGADTQYF
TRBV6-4,CASSDSLAPEDTQYF
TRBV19,CASSIVRGRRTEAFF
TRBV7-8,CASSMIMTIGTGGEQYF
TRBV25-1,CASSESGRTGGYTF
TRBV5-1,CASSLVGGVTLHF
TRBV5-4,CASSLLGGLSYNEQFF
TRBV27,CASSLLRVGGTGGMAREKLFF
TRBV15,CATRGGLNTGELFF
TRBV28,CASSEQGKGYEQYF
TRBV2,CASSLTAGVVPQHF
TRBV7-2,CASSLRGQGGDTQYF
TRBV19,CAASPRHDLAKNIQYF
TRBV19,CASSRPDREGWGYTF
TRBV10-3,CAISESWTGEKLFF
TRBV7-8,CASSPGQQQETQYF
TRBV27,CASSPLTGSSYGYTF
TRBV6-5,CASSYSTGILTEAFF
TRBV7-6,CASSLQGGRSQPQHF
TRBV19,CASSTTGNNQPQHF
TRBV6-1,CASSDWTGPNYGYTF
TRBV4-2,CASSQDGVQVIGTASTDTQYF
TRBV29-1,CSVGQVSNYGYTF
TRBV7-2,CASSPDRDRREKLFF
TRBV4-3,CASSQFLDRDHTREQYF
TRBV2,CASQGQPSGNTIYF